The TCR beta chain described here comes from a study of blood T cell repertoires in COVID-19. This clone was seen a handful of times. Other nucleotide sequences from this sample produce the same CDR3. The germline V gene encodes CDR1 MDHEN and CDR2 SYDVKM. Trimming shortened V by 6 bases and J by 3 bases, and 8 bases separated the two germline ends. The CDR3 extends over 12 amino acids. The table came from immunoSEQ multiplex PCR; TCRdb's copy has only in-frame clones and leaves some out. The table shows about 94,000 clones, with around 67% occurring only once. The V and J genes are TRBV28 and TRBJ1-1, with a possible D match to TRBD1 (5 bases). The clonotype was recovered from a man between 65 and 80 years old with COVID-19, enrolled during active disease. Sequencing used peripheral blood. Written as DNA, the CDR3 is TGTGCCAGCAGCCGGGACTACACTGAAGCTTTCTTT. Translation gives CASSRDYTEAFF. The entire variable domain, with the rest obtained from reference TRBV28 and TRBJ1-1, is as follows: DVKVTQSSRYLVKRTGEKVFLECVQDMDHENMFWYRQDPGLGLRLIYFSYDVKMKEKGDIPEGYSVSREKKERFSLILESASTNQTSMYLCASSRDYTEAFFGQGTRLTVV.